This T cell receptor (beta chain) is drawn from a study of blood T cell repertoires in COVID-19. Assay used: immunoSEQ multiplex PCR; TCRdb lists only in-frame clones, some missing. Seen here are tens of thousands of clones, over 75% observed once, and the top ten hold 15% to 20%. Germline V gives CDR1 MNHEY, CDR2 SVGAGI. The CDR3 has 13 amino acids. V was shortened by 0 bases and J by 7 bases, with 7 bases between the two germline ends. The chain joins TRBV6-5 to TRBJ1-5; the D is unclear. The TCR originated in an older woman with COVID-19, enrolled during active disease. Input material: peripheral blood. The CDR3 here is CASSYSAQQPQHF. DNA of the CDR3: TGTGCCAGCAGTTACTCTGCCCAGCAGCCCCAGCATTTT.